This entry concerns a single T cell receptor (beta chain). Antigen specificity is unknown. This record comes from a study of CXCR3-negative and CXCR3-positive naive CD8 T cells. Study-wide points: Much lower diversity was found in memory CD8+ cells, while both naive subsets had comparably high diversity. TRBV-TRBJ usage was alike in naive CXCR3-negative and CXCR3-positive cells but differed in memory cells.

Every CD8+ T cell subset underwent triplicate sorting at under 350,000 cells apiece. Germline CDR1 and CDR2: SQVTM and ANQGSEA. The CDR3 extends over 13 amino acids. cDNA libraries for TRB were generated by 5' RACE incorporating UMI labels. TCRdb re-analyzed the 5' RACE reads; it lists each CDR3 protein once, without DNA. This table holds fewer than 60,000 distinct CDR3 sequences. The receptor's source is a human donor in good health. Some clones in this sample may be carry-over from other donors' samples. Sequences were obtained from memory CD8+ T cells from blood. The chain joins TRBV29-1 to TRBJ2-7; TCRdb names TRBD1, which stays unverified in the absence of DNA. This chain's CDR3 is CSVEDLLLSEQYF.